This T cell receptor beta chain was recorded in a study of T cells in Graves' hyperthyroidism and ophthalmopathy. An absence of ophthalmopathy progression within 18 months meant stable Graves' hyperthyroidism. The patients, who ranged from 18 to 65 in age, presented with newly diagnosed hyperthyroidism lasting under 2 months. Every diagnosis used clinical symptoms, serum thyroxine and TRAb, thyroid ultrasound and orbital computed tomography. What was amplified from RNA transcripts were TCR beta CDR3 regions. In the first-round RT-PCR of the TCR CDR3, the HTBI primer set was used. MiXCR was run by TCRdb on the multiplex PCR reads, yielding one entry per CDR3 protein. The sample consists of roughly 710,000 distinct CDR3 sequences, under 45% of them appearing once. In this sample, this clonotype turned up a few times. Trimming pared 5 bases from V and 2 bases from J, leaving 16 bases between. CDR3 length: 15 residues. Germline V gene data show CDR1 as LGHNA and CDR2 as YSLEER.

The specimen was blood. The genes are TRBV4-3 and TRBJ2-7; D may be TRBD1 or TRBD2 (5 bases each). This clonotype was obtained from a woman between 40 and 55 years old with Graves' hyperthyroidism. The CDR3 spells CASSTTLRGTYEQYF. CDR3 DNA sequence: TGCGCCAGCAGCACCACCTTGAGGGGCACCTACGAGCAGTACTTC.